This passage covers 31 T cell receptor beta chains from one sample sequenced in a study of blood T cell repertoires in COVID-19. Method: immunoSEQ multiplex PCR; TCRdb's copy keeps in-frame clones and lacks some. The sample shows tens of thousands of clones, around 84% of them seen only once. The sample taken for sequencing was peripheral blood. These receptors were taken from a man aged 80 or over with active or convalescent COVID-19.

The chain couples TRBV2 to TRBJ1-2; 11 bases line up with TRBD1. Trimming removed 7 bases from V and 6 bases from J; junction bases left unmatched: 13. The CDR3 loop spans 16 amino acids. CDR1 and CDR2 (germline): SNHLY, FYNNEI. DNA for the CDR3: TGTGCCAGCACCCCTCTCGGGACAGGGGGACTCAATGGCTACACCTTC. This sequence encodes CASTPLGTGGLNGYTF.

V usage is TRBV15 and J usage is TRBJ1-1; D possibly corresponds to TRBD1 (5 bases). With 0 bases removed from V and 5 bases from J, the gap between germline ends came to 7 bases. Germline V gives CDR1 LNHNV, CDR2 YYDKDF (reference sequence). The CDR3 is made up of 13 amino acids. In DNA, the CDR3 is TGTGCCACCAGCAGAGACAGGGTGACTGAAGCTTTCTTT. Translation: CATSRDRVTEAFF.

As concerns this clone: Other DNA sequences in the sample encode the same CDR3. The chain employs TRBV9 and TRBJ2-1, with 12 bases matching TRBD2. The CDR3 runs to 16 residues. V lost 3 bases to trimming and J lost 8 bases; unmatched junction nucleotides: 9. CDR1 and CDR2 (germline): SGDLS, YYNGEE. The CDR3 region is CASSAGGLAGGYEQFF. The CDR3 DNA sequence: TGTGCCAGCAGCGCCGGCGGTCTAGCGGGGGGGTATGAGCAGTTCTTC. The full variable domain, completed using reference TRBV9 and TRBJ2-1, is DSGVTQTPKHLITATGQRVTLRCSPRSGDLSVYWYQQSLDQGLQFLIQYYNGEERAKGNILERFSAQQFPDLHSELNLSSLELGDSALYFCASSAGGLAGGYEQFFGPGTRLTVL.

The chain links TRBV10-2 to TRBJ1-5; weak D call: TRBD1 (6 bases). This CDR3 has 15 residues. The germline V gene encodes CDR1 WSHSY and CDR2 SAAADI. Trimming left V 6 bases short and J 0 bases short, with 12 bases between. This CDR3 is CASRATGNSNQPQHF. The CDR3 DNA is TGCGCCAGCAGGGCCACAGGGAATAGCAATCAGCCCCAGCATTTT.

This chain uses TRBV19 with TRBJ1-5, with D perhaps matching TRBD1 (5 bases). Germline V gene sequence: CDR1 LNHDA, CDR2 SQIVND (reference sequence). The V end lost 1 base, the J end lost 4 bases, and 14 bases lay between the germline ends. The CDR3 totals 16 residues. The CDR3 DNA is TGTGCCAGTAGTATAGGTCCAGGGTTGGAGAATCAGCCCCAGCATTTT. As protein: CASSIGPGLENQPQHF. The variable domain in full, with the rest retrieved from reference TRBV19 and TRBJ1-5, is DGGITQSPKYLFRKEGQNVTLSCEQNLNHDAMYWYRQDPGQGLRLIYYSQIVNDFQKGDIAEGYSVSREKKESFPLTVTSAQKNPTAFYLCASSIGPGLENQPQHFGDGTRLSIL.

The chain joins TRBV15 to TRBJ2-3, with D tentatively TRBD1 (6 bases). Deletions cut 1 base from V and 5 bases from J, with 16 bases between. The CDR3 is 16 amino acids. Per the germline V gene, CDR1 is LNHNV and CDR2 is YYDKDF (reference sequence). For the CDR3, the DNA is TGTGCCACCAGCAGAGCCCTCTGGCAGGGGTTAGATACGCAGTATTTT. This gives the protein CATSRALWQGLDTQYF.

This clone appeared a single time. The chain recombines TRBV28 with TRBJ1-3; no reliable D call. The CDR3 totals 12 residues. Germline V CDR1 and CDR2: MDHEN, SYDVKM. The ends were cut back, 4 bases at V and 8 bases at J, with 9 bases in the middle. The CDR3 loop reads CASSSVSDTIYF. Written as DNA, the CDR3 is TGTGCCAGCAGTTCCGTTTCGGACACCATATATTTT.

This clone was detected only a few times. The chain joins TRBV2 to TRBJ2-2; TRBD1 might be the D (5 bases). CDR1 and CDR2 (germline): SNHLY, FYNNEI. The CDR3 loop spans 14 amino acids. V was pared by 7 bases and J by 1 base, with 10 bases between. CDR3 residues: CASKPGLNTGELFF. CDR3 in DNA: TGTGCCAGCAAACCAGGGCTGAACACCGGGGAGCTGTTTTTT.

The chain uses TRBV7-8 and TRBJ2-3, with a possible D match to TRBD2 (6 bases). Germline V lookup: CDR1 SGHVS, CDR2 FQNEAQ. V was clipped by 5 bases and J by 2 bases, with 11 bases between them. The CDR3 covers 14 residues. CDR3 residues: CASSPRTTTDTQYF. The CDR3 region has the DNA TGTGCCAGCAGCCCCCGGACTACCACAGATACGCAGTATTTT.

The rearrangement links TRBV6-6 to TRBJ2-7; 13 positions match TRBD2. The CDR3 covers 17 residues. Germline V gene sequence: CDR1 MNHNY, CDR2 SVGAGI (reference sequence). After removal of 5 bases from V and 3 bases from J, the junction contained 10 bases not matched to a gene. This chain's CDR3 is CASSQRGTSGTLYEQYV. The CDR3 DNA reads TGTGCCAGCAGTCAAAGAGGGACTAGCGGGACACTCTACGAGCAGTACGTC.

This clone has just one count. V and J are TRBV9 and TRBJ1-5; maybe TRBD1 (5 bases). The V end was cut by 5 bases, the J end by 2 bases, with 11 bases between. CDR1 is SGDLS, CDR2 YYNGEE, per germline. The CDR3 runs 14 residues. Written as DNA, the CDR3 is TGTGCCAGCAGTCCTCGGGGGGGCAATCAGCCCCAGCATTTT. Translation gives CASSPRGGNQPQHF.

This chain uses TRBV27 with TRBJ2-2; TRBD2 is a possible D gene (5 bases). V shed 4 bases and J shed 3 bases, with 12 bases lying between them. CDR1 MNHEY and CDR2 SMNVEV come from the germline V gene (reference sequence). There are 15 residues in the CDR3. The chain's CDR3 is CASSSPGSHTGELFF. CDR3 nucleotide sequence: TGTGCCAGCAGTTCCCCGGGGTCCCACACCGGGGAGCTGTTTTTT.

This chain links TRBV6-5 with TRBJ1-2, with 10 nucleotides matching TRBD1. The CDR3 extends over 14 amino acids. V gave up 2 bases and J gave up 8 bases; unmatched junction bases: 5. CDR1 and CDR2 (germline): MNHEY, SVGAGI. Here the CDR3 reads CASSYLGQGRGYTF. DNA for the CDR3: TGTGCCAGCAGTTACCTGGGACAGGGGCGAGGCTACACCTTC.

The chain links TRBV6-1 to TRBJ1-1, with 9 bases lining up with TRBD1. The CDR3 length is 16 residues. Germline V lookup: CDR1 MNHNS, CDR2 SASEGT. V lost 4 bases, J lost 0 bases, and 6 bases stayed unmatched. The CDR3 protein is CASSGPGTGLNTEAFF. Written as DNA, the CDR3 is TGTGCCAGCAGTGGTCCCGGGACAGGGTTGAACACTGAAGCTTTCTTT.

The gene calls are TRBV2 and TRBJ1-5; a weak D match, TRBD1 (5 bases). This CDR3 has 16 amino acids. V lost 6 bases and J 6 bases, leaving 21 bases between the germline ends. The germline gives CDR1 SNHLY, CDR2 FYNNEI. CDR3 sequence reads: CASRAPGRVGSQPQHF. Written as DNA, the CDR3 is TGTGCCAGCAGAGCCCCGGGCAGGGTCGGGAGTCAGCCCCAGCATTTT.

This chain connects TRBV27 to TRBJ1-2; 8 bases are shared with TRBD1. The CDR3 has 16 residues. V was clipped by 5 bases and J by 5 bases; unmatched bases: 13. Germline values: CDR1 MNHEY, CDR2 SMNVEV (reference sequence). The CDR3 nucleotides are TGTGCCAGCAGTCCTGAACGGACAGGGCGTCGGTATGGCTACACCTTC. Amino acids: CASSPERTGRRYGYTF.

The J gene is TRBJ2-1, the V gene TRBV12-3 or TRBV12-4; 8 bases match TRBD1. The V segment lost 2 bases and the J segment 13 bases; nucleotides outside the gene matches: 4. This CDR3 contains 12 residues. The CDR3 loop reads CASSLTGQGQFF. CDR3 bases: TGTGCCAGCAGTTTAACCGGACAGGGACAGTTCTTC.

The chain combines TRBV6-5 with TRBJ1-2; D remains ambiguous. V lost 6 bases to trimming and J lost 6 bases, with 14 bases between them. CDR3 length: 13 residues. Germline V gene lookup returns CDR1 MNHEY and CDR2 SVGAGI. In nucleotides, the CDR3 is TGTGCCAGCAGCGTTGACATGGATGATGGCTACACCTTC. Translated, it gives CASSVDMDDGYTF.

The gene calls are TRBV5-1 and TRBJ2-5; possibly TRBD2 for D (6 bases). V was shortened by 4 bases and J by 1 base, with 17 bases between the two germline ends. This CDR3 comprises 16 residues. The germline V gene encodes CDR1 SGHRS and CDR2 YFSETQ. CDR3 bases: TGCGCCAGCAGCATAACCACCGGGACTGGCCAAGAGACCCAGTACTTC. Protein: CASSITTGTGQETQYF.

This chain uses TRBV18 with TRBJ1-2; D is ambiguous. This CDR3 region has 15 residues. Germline CDR1 is KGHSH and CDR2 is LQKENI. The ends were cut back, 3 bases at V and 1 base at J, with 12 bases in the middle. This chain's CDR3 is CASSPRPGLNYGYTF. The CDR3 bases are TGTGCCAGCTCACCTAGACCTGGACTTAACTATGGCTACACCTTC.

J is TRBJ2-5 and V is TRBV14; 8 nucleotides agree with TRBD2. V dropped 5 bases and J dropped 4; count of bases not matched to a gene: 21. The CDR3 extends over 19 amino acids. Looked up from germline, CDR1 is SGHDN and CDR2 is FVKESK. DNA for the CDR3: TGTGCCAGCAGCTCTCCTCCAATAGCGGGAAATCGAGTGAGAGAGACCCAGTACTTC. It specifies CASSSPPIAGNRVRETQYF.

The chain combines TRBV6-5 with TRBJ2-2, with 9 positions matching TRBD2. This CDR3 comprises 15 residues. Germline loops: CDR1 MNHEY, CDR2 SVGAGI. With V trimmed by 5 bases and J by 7 bases, 8 bases remained unmatched. This chain's CDR3 is CASSKTSGTIGELFF. As DNA, the CDR3 is TGTGCCAGCAGTAAGACTAGCGGCACGATCGGGGAGCTGTTTTTT.

This clone qualifies as medium-sized. The rearrangement uses TRBV9 and TRBJ2-1; D not certain. V was pared by 4 bases and J by 6 bases, with 20 bases between. Germline V gives CDR1 SGDLS, CDR2 YYNGEE. CDR3 length: 16 residues. CDR3 coding DNA: TGTGCCAGCAGCTCCTGCATCACTTGGTTCGGCAATGAGCAGTTCTTC. Translating it yields CASSSCITWFGNEQFF.

This sequence joins TRBV7-6 and TRBJ1-5; D is undetermined. CDR1 and CDR2 (germline): SGHVS, FNYEAQ. Between the trimmed V and J ends, which lost 0 bases and 3 bases, there was a span of 9 bases. There are 15 residues in the CDR3. This chain's CDR3 is CASSLAPGTNQPQHF. CDR3 DNA: TGTGCCAGCAGCTTAGCGCCCGGTACCAATCAGCCCCAGCATTTT.

This sequence joins TRBV11-2 and TRBJ1-6; D is possibly TRBD1 (5 bases). Germline V gene data show CDR1 as SGHAT and CDR2 as FQNNGV. With 11 bases removed from V and 9 bases from J, the gap between germline ends came to 8 bases. The CDR3 has 10 residues. Written as DNA, the CDR3 is TGTGCCGTGGGGCCTTCACCCCTCCACTTT. This gives the protein CAVGPSPLHF.

J is TRBJ1-4 and V is TRBV18; 7 bases are a match to TRBD1. The V and J ends lost 3 bases and 5 bases, in that order; junction bases with no gene match: 9. The CDR3 length is 16 residues. The germline CDR1 and CDR2 sequences are KGHSH and LQKENI. DNA for the CDR3: TGTGCCAGCTCACCCGCCGGGACAGAGGGCAATGAAAAACTGTTTTTT. Encoded protein: CASSPAGTEGNEKLFF.

The rearrangement links TRBV9 to TRBJ1-1; D may be TRBD1 (6 bases). Germline lookup yields CDR1 SGDLS and CDR2 YYNGEE. This CDR3 is built from 13 residues. Trimming pared 4 bases from V and 4 bases from J, leaving 11 bases between. Here the CDR3 reads CASSSQGGTEAFF. DNA for the CDR3: TGTGCCAGCAGCTCCCAAGGGGGCACTGAAGCTTTCTTT.

V usage is TRBV18 and J usage is TRBJ2-1; tentative D call: TRBD2 (6 bases). The CDR3 is 15 amino acids. Germline CDR1 KGHSH, CDR2 LQKENI. The V gene lost 3 bases and the J gene lost 6 bases, with 15 bases spanning the gap. The CDR3 loop reads CASSPLGTPINEQFF. The CDR3 DNA reads as TGTGCCAGCTCACCTCTCGGGACTCCCATCAATGAGCAGTTCTTC.

CDR3 loop: CASSQGQERNTIYF. In DNA form, the CDR3 reads TGCGCCAGCAGCCAAGGACAGGAAAGAAACACCATATATTTT. The V gene is TRBV4-1, the J gene TRBJ1-3, with TRBD1 as a possible D gene (6 bases). CDR3 length: 14 amino acids. CDR1 is MGHRA, CDR2 YSYEKL, per germline. V lost 1 base and J 5 bases, leaving 9 bases between the germline ends.

The chain links TRBV14 to TRBJ1-4, with D hard to call. V was pared by 6 bases and J by 0 bases, with 8 bases between. Germline lookup yields CDR1 SGHDN and CDR2 FVKESK. The CDR3 runs 14 residues. CDR3 loop: CASSVGATNEKLFF. The CDR3 bases are TGTGCCAGCAGTGTGGGAGCAACTAATGAAAAACTGTTTTTT. Supplemented by reference TRBV14 and TRBJ1-4, the full variable domain reads EAGVTQFPSHSVIEKGQTVTLRCDPISGHDNLYWYRRVMGKEIKFLLHFVKESKQDESGMPNNRFLAERTGGTYSTLKVQPAELEDSGVYFCASSVGATNEKLFFGSGTQLSVL.

This chain uses TRBV19 with TRBJ2-1; D is uncertain. The CDR3 contains 14 residues. Germline-derived CDR1 and CDR2 are LNHDA and SQIVND (reference sequence). V lost 3 bases and J 7 bases, leaving 13 bases between the germline ends. The chain's CDR3 is CASSIAPFGNEQFF. CDR3 bases: TGTGCCAGTAGTATCGCGCCCTTCGGGAATGAGCAGTTCTTC.